These T cell receptor beta chains were read from a single sample in a study of T cell responses to AZD1222 COVID-19 vaccine. Sequencing used immunoSEQ multiplex PCR; TCRdb keeps in-frame clones, though not all of them. The table includes about 120,000 clones, 80% to 90% detected once. Sequenced here: peripheral blood, sampled 28 days after the second AZD1222 dose. The receptors derive from an adult who received the AZD1222 COVID-19 vaccine. Both conserved end residues are part of each CDR3. D genes are given only for firm matches. Clone size, where shown, is once, few, many, or a class for clones that have expanded.

cdr3_nt	cdr3_aa	v_call	clone_size	j_call	d_call
TGTGCCAGTAGTATACAGGGGGGGTCAGATACGCAGTATTTT	CASSIQGGSDTQYF	TRBV19	-	TRBJ2-3	-
TGTGCCAGCAGCCCAGGGAGCACAGATACGCAGTATTTT	CASSPGSTDTQYF	TRBV6-4	-	TRBJ2-3	-
TGCGCCAGCAGCCAAGACAGGCCGGCCTTAGACATCAGCACAGATACGCAGTATTTT	CASSQDRPALDISTDTQYF	TRBV4-3	-	TRBJ2-3	-
TGTGCCAGCAGCGGTGGGGGGACAGGGTCCTACGAGCAGTACTTC	CASSGGGTGSYEQYF	TRBV11-2	-	TRBJ2-7	TRBD1
TGTGCCAGCAGCCGAGCGGATCCTTATAATTCACCCCTCCACTTT	CASSRADPYNSPLHF	TRBV5-6	once	TRBJ1-6	-
TGTGCCAGCAGCTTCAGGTCCGGGACCCAGTACTTC	CASSFRSGTQYF	TRBV5-6	-	TRBJ2-5	-
TGTGCCAGCAGCTTCGGACAGTCCTACGAGCAGTACTTC	CASSFGQSYEQYF	TRBV5-4	-	TRBJ2-7	-
TGTGCCAGCAGCTTAGTCAGGGAAGAGACCCAGTACTTC	CASSLVREETQYF	TRBV7-8	once	TRBJ2-5	-
TGTGCCAGTAGTGATAGGGGGACAGGGGGTAATGAGCAGTTCTTC	CASSDRGTGGNEQFF	TRBV19	-	TRBJ2-1	TRBD1
TGTGCCAGCAGTGAGGGGGTAGGGAAAGCTTTCTTT	CASSEGVGKAFF	TRBV6-2/TRBV6-3	-	TRBJ1-1	-